These T cell receptor beta chains were read from a single sample in a study of blood T cell repertoires in COVID-19. Libraries were prepared by immunoSEQ multiplex PCR; TCRdb keeps only in-frame clonotypes and omits some of them. This sample has some 120,000 clones, with about 88% found just once. The source material was peripheral blood. The receptors were sampled from a woman of 80 years or more with acute or convalescent COVID-19. Both conserved end residues are part of each CDR3. Fields, in order: J gene, V gene, clone size, D gene, CDR3 protein, CDR3 DNA. D genes are given only for firm matches. Size is omitted from some rows. Given values are once, few, many or a class for expanded clones.

TRBJ1-5 | TRBV2 | - | - | CASSDRGFQPQHF | TGTGCCAGCAGTGACAGGGGATTTCAGCCCCAGCATTTT
TRBJ2-2 | TRBV9 | - | - | CASSVVGGNTGELFF | TGTGCCAGCAGCGTAGTTGGCGGGAACACCGGGGAGCTGTTTTTT
TRBJ2-1 | TRBV6-5 | - | - | CASSLSGPSYNEQFF | TGTGCCAGCAGTCTGAGCGGGCCATCCTACAATGAGCAGTTCTTC
TRBJ2-1 | TRBV5-1 | - | TRBD1 | CASSLLKIRDSLYNEQFF | TGCGCCAGCAGCTTACTCAAGATTCGGGACAGCTTATACAATGAGCAGTTCTTC
TRBJ1-2 | TRBV18 | once | - | CASSPNRNYGYTF | TGTGCCAGCTCACCTAACAGGAACTATGGCTACACCTTC
TRBJ2-7 | TRBV5-3 | - | - | CARSPAGGRYEQYF | TGTGCCAGAAGCCCGGCCGGGGGTAGGTACGAGCAGTACTTC
TRBJ2-3 | TRBV5-1 | - | TRBD2 | CASSRIGTSGLDTQYF | TGCGCCAGCAGTAGAATCGGGACTAGCGGCTTAGATACGCAGTATTTT
TRBJ2-5 | TRBV27 | - | - | CASMGSQETQYF | TGTGCCAGCATGGGCAGCCAAGAGACCCAGTACTTC
TRBJ1-1 | TRBV4-3 | - | TRBD1 | CASSQNPGQTEAFF | TGCGCCAGCAGCCAAAATCCGGGACAGACTGAAGCTTTCTTT
TRBJ1-4 | TRBV11-2 | - | - | CASSLDRQGNEKLFF | TGTGCCAGCAGCTTAGATCGCCAGGGGAATGAAAAACTGTTTTTT
TRBJ2-2 | TRBV6-5 | once | TRBD1 | CASSWTGDTGELFF | TGTGCCAGCAGTTGGACAGGGGACACCGGGGAGCTGTTTTTT
TRBJ2-1 | TRBV5-6 | - | TRBD1 | CASSLGQGAIYEQFF | TGTGCCAGCAGCTTGGGACAGGGGGCAATATATGAGCAGTTCTTC
TRBJ1-4 | TRBV19 | - | TRBD1 | CASSPGFRGLEKLFF | TGTGCCAGCTCTCCAGGGTTTAGGGGGCTTGAAAAACTGTTTTTT
TRBJ2-1 | TRBV11-1 | - | - | CASSLGGSSYNEQFF | TGTGCCAGCAGCTTAGGAGGGAGCTCCTACAATGAGCAGTTCTTC